The entry below gives a single T cell receptor (beta chain) sequence along with its context. The antigen is undetermined. The entry originates in a study of T cell responses to AZD1222 COVID-19 vaccine. TCRdb's copy holds only in-frame clones and misses some; the assay was immunoSEQ multiplex PCR. Seen here are approximately 120,000 clones, about 90% observed once, and the top ten hold 10%. CDR1 MDHEN and CDR2 SYDVKM come from the germline V gene. V dropped 5 bases and J dropped 1 base, with 12 bases sitting between them. The CDR3 consists of 15 residues. General study findings and limits: Spike-specific TCR breadth and depth both grew after two AZD1222 doses. CD4 TCRs linked to vaccination spanned spike, dominating at 160-218 and 743-854.

The chain couples TRBV28 to TRBJ1-5; TRBD1 is a possible D gene (6 bases). The receptor was derived from an adult in good health. The sample in question was peripheral blood, obtained on day 0 of AZD1222 vaccination. The CDR3 spells CASSQGGGSNQPQHF. The DNA of the CDR3 is TGTGCCAGCAGTCAAGGGGGGGGGAGCAATCAGCCCCAGCATTTT.